This passage covers 21 T cell receptor beta chains from one sample sequenced in a study of control samples from healthy donors and cancer patients. Data came from immunoSEQ multiplex PCR; TCRdb stores just in-frame clones and leaves some out. In the table there are some 150,000 clones, 91% of which are singletons. The sample was blood. These receptors originate from a woman in her twenties or thirties in good health.

V is TRBV9 and J is TRBJ2-3, with 7 nucleotides matching TRBD1. CDR3 length equals 16 residues. Germline V gene lookup returns CDR1 SGDLS and CDR2 YYNGEE. J was trimmed by 2 bases and V by 0 bases; bases with no gene match: 6. CDR3 in amino acids: CASSVDDRATTDTQYF. CDR3 DNA: TGTGCCAGCAGCGTAGATGACAGGGCCACCACAGATACGCAGTATTTT.

The gene calls are TRBV9 and TRBJ1-1, with D possibly TRBD1 on 6 matching bases. CDR3 size: 13 residues. Germline V gene lookup returns CDR1 SGDLS and CDR2 YYNGEE. Trimming cost V 0 bases and J 5 bases, with 8 bases left between them. Written as DNA, the CDR3 is TGTGCCAGCAGCGTAGGGGGGCGAACTGAAGCTTTCTTT. Translated: CASSVGGRTEAFF.

The CDR3 reads CASSNSGGWYNSPLHF. Here the CDR3 DNA reads TGTGCCAGCAGTAACTCAGGGGGCTGGTATAATTCACCCCTCCACTTT. The chain recombines TRBV25-1 with TRBJ1-6; 8 bases are a match to TRBD1. J lost 4 bases, V lost 5 bases, and 7 bases had no gene match. Looked up from germline, CDR1 is MGHDK and CDR2 is SYGVNS. The CDR3 has 16 amino acids.

The genes are TRBV7-3 and TRBJ1-3; 7 bases are a match to TRBD1. This CDR3 has 15 amino acids. Germline V gene data show CDR1 as SGHTA and CDR2 as FQGTGA. V lost 5 bases to trimming and J lost 2 bases; unmatched junction nucleotides: 6. Here the CDR3 reads CASSPAQGAGNTIYF. The CDR3 DNA sequence: TGTGCCAGCAGCCCCGCCCAGGGGGCTGGAAACACCATATATTTT.

The chain recombines TRBV10-1 with TRBJ2-7; 10 bases are a match to TRBD1. Germline loops: CDR1 WNHNN, CDR2 SYGVQD (reference sequence). The V gene end was trimmed by 5 bases and the J gene end by 1 base; junction bases not matched to a gene: 5. This CDR3 is 15 amino acids long. The CDR3 reads CASSSRDRGSYEQYF. The CDR3 DNA reads TGCGCCAGCAGTTCCCGGGACAGGGGTTCCTACGAGCAGTACTTC.

The genes are TRBV6-6 and TRBJ2-7, with TRBD1 matching over 8 bases. Per the germline V gene, CDR1 is MNHNY and CDR2 is SVGAGI (reference sequence). The V and J ends lost 6 bases and 2 bases, in that order; junction bases with no gene match: 3. The CDR3 extends over 13 amino acids. The CDR3 spells CASSRTGTYEQYF. CDR3 nucleotides: TGTGCCAGCAGCCGGACAGGGACCTACGAGCAGTACTTC.

The chain uses TRBV4-2 and TRBJ2-7, with 10 bases that match TRBD2. Looked up from germline, CDR1 is LGHNA and CDR2 is YNFKEQ. J lost 0 bases, V lost 4 bases, and 3 bases had no gene match. The CDR3 contains 15 residues. CDR3 in DNA: TGTGCCAGCAGCCCCCGGACTAGCGGCTCCTACGAGCAGTACTTC. Its protein is CASSPRTSGSYEQYF.

This chain uses TRBV27 with TRBJ1-1; 9 bases are shared with TRBD1. Trimming cost V 5 bases and J 3 bases; bases outside gene matches: 4. The CDR3 sequence is 14 residues long. Germline V CDR1 and CDR2: MNHEY, SMNVEV (reference sequence). The CDR3 protein is CASSNDRGDTEAFF. As DNA, the CDR3 is TGTGCCAGCAGTAACGACAGGGGGGACACTGAAGCTTTCTTT.

This clone was counted a few times. CDR3 residues: CASSSGVYEQYF. CDR3 sequence (DNA): TGTGCCAGCAGCTCAGGGGTATACGAGCAGTACTTC. The V and J genes are TRBV7-9 and TRBJ2-7; possible D gene TRBD1, 6 bases. The CDR3 spans 12 residues. The V gene lost 4 bases and the J gene lost 4 bases, with 8 bases spanning the gap. Germline-derived CDR1 and CDR2 are SEHNR and FQNEAQ (reference sequence).

A few counts support this clone. Other DNA sequences in the same sample also yield this CDR3. The genes are TRBV7-9 and TRBJ1-6; D is uncertain. Germline V gives CDR1 SEHNR, CDR2 FQNEAQ (reference sequence). CDR3 length: 14 residues. V gave up 3 bases and J gave up 4 bases, with 7 bases separating them. The CDR3 here is CASSLEQYNSPLHF. CDR3 bases: TGTGCCAGCAGCTTGGAACAGTATAATTCACCCCTCCACTTT.

The chain recombines TRBV6-5 with TRBJ1-1; 9 bases are shared with TRBD1. Losses at the gene ends were 5 bases for V and 7 bases for J; bases not matched to a gene: 11. In germline, CDR1 is MNHEY, CDR2 SVGAGI. This CDR3 comprises 15 residues. The CDR3 is CASSKGQGRRGEAFF. The CDR3 DNA follows: TGTGCCAGCAGTAAGGGACAGGGAAGGAGGGGTGAAGCTTTCTTT.

The gene calls are TRBV29-1 and TRBJ1-1; D uncertain. V lost 8 bases to trimming and J lost 1 base, with 8 bases between them. Germline assignment: CDR1 SQVTM and CDR2 ANQGSEA. The CDR3 is 11 residues long. This CDR3 reads CSTGGNTEAFF. In DNA form, the CDR3 reads TGCAGCACGGGAGGGAACACTGAAGCTTTCTTT.

A note on this clone: This sample includes further DNA sequences coding for the same CDR3. CDR3 DNA: TGTGCCAGCAGACCCGGACAGGGGGGGCAGCCCCAGCATTTT. Translating gives CASRPGQGGQPQHF. The chain has TRBV28 and TRBJ1-5, with TRBD1 matching 10 bases. CDR1 and CDR2 from the germline V gene are MDHEN and SYDVKM. The CDR3 loop spans 14 amino acids. Trimming cost V 6 bases and J 7 bases; bases outside gene matches: 6.

The chain joins TRBV2 to TRBJ1-2; D perhaps matches TRBD1 (6 bases). CDR1 SNHLY and CDR2 FYNNEI come from the germline V gene. The CDR3 spans 11 residues. The V gene lost 7 bases and the J gene lost 5 bases, with 8 bases spanning the gap. The CDR3 sequence: CASNREYGYTF. CDR3 sequence (DNA): TGTGCCAGCAACAGGGAGTATGGCTACACCTTC.

The chain carries TRBV25-1 and TRBJ1-5; D ambiguous. Germline CDR1 MGHDK, CDR2 SYGVNS. Trimming stripped 3 bases from V and 0 bases from J, with 6 bases between. This CDR3 is built from 14 residues. The chain's CDR3 is CASSDGCSNQPQHF. CDR3 nucleotide sequence: TGTGCCAGCAGTGACGGTTGTAGCAATCAGCCCCAGCATTTT. The whole variable domain, remainder taken from reference TRBV25-1 and TRBJ1-5, is EADIYQTPRYLVIGTGKKITLECSQTMGHDKMYWYQQDPGMELHLIHYSYGVNSTEKGDLSSESTVSRIRTEHFPLTLESARPSHTSQYLCASSDGCSNQPQHFGDGTRLSIL.

V is TRBV2 and J is TRBJ1-2; TRBD1 aligns across 9 bases. Trimming removed 7 bases from V and 4 bases from J; junction bases left unmatched: 4. The CDR3 runs 13 residues. Germline V gives CDR1 SNHLY, CDR2 FYNNEI. CDR3 region: CASNGQGTYGYTF. CDR3 nucleotides: TGTGCCAGCAATGGACAGGGGACCTATGGCTACACCTTC. The whole variable domain, remainder taken from reference TRBV2 and TRBJ1-2, is EPEVTQTPSHQVTQMGQEVILRCVPISNHLYFYWYRQILGQKVEFLVSFYNNEISEKSEIFDDQFSVERPDGSNFTLKIRSTKLEDSAMYFCASNGQGTYGYTFGSGTRLTVV.

As concerns this clone: Different DNA sequences within this sample yield the same CDR3. This chain connects TRBV19 to TRBJ1-5; 12 bases align to TRBD1. J was trimmed by 7 bases and V by 0 bases; bases with no gene match: 4. The CDR3 is 16 residues long. Germline V lookup: CDR1 LNHDA, CDR2 SQIVND (reference sequence). The DNA for the CDR3 is TGTGCCAGTAGTATAGATGGGACAGGGGGCGGGCAGCCCCAGCATTTT. Its protein is CASSIDGTGGGQPQHF. Using reference TRBV19 and TRBJ1-5 for the parts outside the CDR3, the full variable domain is DGGITQSPKYLFRKEGQNVTLSCEQNLNHDAMYWYRQDPGQGLRLIYYSQIVNDFQKGDIAEGYSVSREKKESFPLTVTSAQKNPTAFYLCASSIDGTGGGQPQHFGDGTRLSIL.

In regard to this clone: Other DNA sequences within the sample encode an identical CDR3. The chain links TRBV7-2 to TRBJ2-5, with 7 bases aligning to TRBD2. Germline lookup yields CDR1 SGHTA and CDR2 FQGNSA. The CDR3 runs 14 residues. Unmatched junction bases numbered 3, after V lost 0 bases and J lost 5 bases. CDR3 loop: CASSLAGGLETQYF. The CDR3 DNA is TGTGCCAGCAGCTTAGCGGGAGGGCTTGAGACCCAGTACTTC.

V usage is TRBV7-2 and J usage is TRBJ2-5, with 7 positions matching TRBD2. The length of the CDR3 is 15 residues. V shed 1 base and J 3 bases; nucleotides not matched to a gene: 5. Germline values: CDR1 SGHTA, CDR2 FQGNSA. CDR3 sequence (DNA): TGTGCCAGCAGCTTAGGTCTAGCGGAAAAAGAGACCCAGTACTTC. This codes for CASSLGLAEKETQYF.

The chain combines TRBV7-9 with TRBJ2-7; 7 positions match TRBD2. Trimming cost V 1 base and J 7 bases; bases outside gene matches: 7. The CDR3 has 14 amino acids. Germline V gene lookup returns CDR1 SEHNR and CDR2 FQNEAQ (reference sequence). The chain's CDR3 is CASSLVAGSKEQYF. The DNA for the CDR3 is TGTGCCAGCAGCTTAGTAGCGGGTTCGAAGGAGCAGTACTTC.

The chain employs TRBV12-3 or TRBV12-4 and TRBJ2-2; no clear D gene. V shed 5 bases and J shed 6 bases, with 7 bases lying between them. CDR3 size: 12 residues. The chain's CDR3 is CASSVVSGELFF. Here the CDR3 DNA reads TGTGCCAGCAGTGTAGTTTCCGGGGAGCTGTTTTTT.